The entry that follows covers one TCR beta chain sequence. No antigen is known for it. These data originate in a study of T cells after yellow fever vaccination. Study-wide findings and caveats: FACS-sorted repertoires might harbor abundant contaminating clonotypes from the bulk population. Just a small share of clonotypes turned up in the CD4 compartment as well as the CD8 compartment.

A universal primer site and UMIs were added as TCR cDNA was made by 5'RACE template switching. TCRdb re-derived calls from the 5' RACE reads in MiXCR, one entry per CDR3 protein. Of some 320,000 distinct CDR3 sequences listed, over 4% were seen once; the top ten hold around 24%. Trimming cost V 10 bases and J 2 bases; bases outside gene matches: 12. The germline gives CDR1 ENHRY, CDR2 SYGVKD. This CDR3 spans 15 amino acids. The chain combines TRBV10-3 with TRBJ2-5; 8 positions match TRBD1. The TCR comes from a man aged 18 to 35 who received the YFV17D yellow fever vaccine. The material sequenced was PBMCs, taken 5 days after the yellow fever booster vaccination. The DNA of the CDR3 is TGTGCCACCGCGGACAGGGTCCAAATACAAGAGACCCAGTACTTC. Translation gives CATADRVQIQETQYF.